A single T cell receptor beta chain is shown here with its context. Antigen specificity is unknown. This CDR3 has 18 residues. V trimming: 1 base; J trimming: 0 bases; junction bases outside the gene matches: 4. Germline V gives CDR1 SGHDT, CDR2 YYEEEE. The data belong to a study of lymphopenia after photon versus proton radiotherapy. Study outcomes and limitations: Post-nadir TCR diversity decline inversely tracked overall survival among those who died. Under photons, naive T cells and diversity fell while effector/memory populations rose. Only patients who died were analyzed for survival; proton advantage is unproven. Post-nadir diversity loss with photons came from oligoclonal expansion, particularly CD8+ Temra cells.

Only in-frame clones appear in the TCRdb table, and some are missing; sequencing was by immunoSEQ multiplex PCR. The sample contains 53,000 or so clones, approximately 82% of which appear only once. V and J are TRBV5-6 and TRBJ2-6; 10 nucleotides align to TRBD1. The sequence derives from a man aged 45-60 years with gastric cancer. The specimen was peripheral blood, collected from a patient treated with photon-based radiotherapy. The CDR3 DNA follows: TGTGCCAGCAGCTTGTGGACAGGGGGATTCTCTGGGGCCAACGTCCTGACTTTC. Protein product: CASSLWTGGFSGANVLTF.